This TCR beta chain is from a study of blood T cells in healthy people across ages. Study results and limitations: More naive CD4+ cells and higher diversity were found in long-lived than in aged donors. With naive T cell percentage, TCR beta diversity showed a strong correlation. Leaving the PBMCs unsorted stopped any conclusive comparison of naive versus antigen-experienced cells.

A word on this clonotype: Its antigen is currently unknown.

Sample-barcoded 5' priming and a J-beta primer mix drove a second PCR of about 6 to 12 cycles. Each cDNA molecule received a tag from a template-switch adaptor that had 12 random nucleotides. In TCRdb, the 5' RACE reads were re-called with MiXCR into one record per CDR3 protein. The sample carries approximately 730,000 distinct CDR3 sequences, around 40% recorded once. The material sequenced was blood. The origin of this receptor is a woman aged 55-69 years in good health.

Here the CDR3 DNA reads TGTGCCAGCAGTTTTGCGAGAGGGTGGAATGAGCAGTTCTTC. This encodes CASSFARGWNEQFF. The gene calls are TRBV27 and TRBJ2-1; weak D call: TRBD2 (5 bases). Germline CDR1 reads MNHEY; CDR2 reads SMNVEV (reference sequence). The V end was cut by 3 bases, the J end by 7 bases, with 13 bases between. The CDR3 sequence is 14 residues long.